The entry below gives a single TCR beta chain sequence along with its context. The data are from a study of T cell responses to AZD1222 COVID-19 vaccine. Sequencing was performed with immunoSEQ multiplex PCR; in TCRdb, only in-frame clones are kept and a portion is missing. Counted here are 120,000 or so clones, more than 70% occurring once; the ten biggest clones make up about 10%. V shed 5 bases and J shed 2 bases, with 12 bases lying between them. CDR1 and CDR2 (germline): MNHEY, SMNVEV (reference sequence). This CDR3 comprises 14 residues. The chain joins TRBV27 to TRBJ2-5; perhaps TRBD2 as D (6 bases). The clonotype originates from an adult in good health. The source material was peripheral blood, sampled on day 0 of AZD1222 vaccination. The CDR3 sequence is CASSKGGWQETQYF. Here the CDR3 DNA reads TGTGCCAGCAGTAAAGGAGGGTGGCAAGAGACCCAGTACTTC.